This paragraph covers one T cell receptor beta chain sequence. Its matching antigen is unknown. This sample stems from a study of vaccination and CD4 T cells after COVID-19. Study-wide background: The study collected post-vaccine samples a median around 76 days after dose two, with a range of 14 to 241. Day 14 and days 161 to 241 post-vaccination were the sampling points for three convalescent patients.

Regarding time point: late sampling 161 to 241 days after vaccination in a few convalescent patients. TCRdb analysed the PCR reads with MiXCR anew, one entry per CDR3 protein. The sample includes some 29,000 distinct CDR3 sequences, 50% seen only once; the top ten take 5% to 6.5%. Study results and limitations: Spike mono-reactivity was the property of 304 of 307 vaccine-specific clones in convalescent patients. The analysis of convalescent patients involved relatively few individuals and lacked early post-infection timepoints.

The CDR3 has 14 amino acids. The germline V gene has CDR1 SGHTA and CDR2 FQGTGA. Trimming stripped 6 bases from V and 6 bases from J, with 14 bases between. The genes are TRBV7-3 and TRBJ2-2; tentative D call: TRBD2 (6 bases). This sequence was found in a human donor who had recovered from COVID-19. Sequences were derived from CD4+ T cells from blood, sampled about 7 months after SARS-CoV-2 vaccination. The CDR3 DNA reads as TGTGCCAGCAGGTGGGAGGAGGGGCCCGGGGAGCTGTTTTTT. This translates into CASRWEEGPGELFF.